Included here is one T cell receptor beta chain sequence, with context. The antigen is undetermined. Clones were sequenced by immunoSEQ multiplex PCR, and TCRdb holds only the in-frame ones, with some missing. This table has some 47,000 clones, approximately 94% appearing once. The CDR3 runs 12 residues. CDR1 SGHAT and CDR2 FQNNGV come from the germline V gene. Trimming pared 4 bases from V and 6 bases from J, leaving 9 bases between. The sample is drawn from a study of T cell therapy after organ transplantation. Study overall: About 20% of the ten patients were classed as nonresponders.

The rearrangement links TRBV11-2 to TRBJ1-2; no clear D. The TCR was taken from a human patient who had received a solid organ transplant and had CMV disease. The sample was CD8+ T cells from blood, taken before autologous CMV-specific T cell therapy. For the CDR3, the DNA is TGTGCCAGCAGCTGGAGCGAGGATGGCTACACCTTC. It specifies CASSWSEDGYTF.